These 12 T cell receptor beta chains originate from one sample sequenced in a study of blood T cell repertoires in COVID-19. Assay: immunoSEQ multiplex PCR; the TCRdb copy retains only in-frame clones and omits some. The sample has a few hundred thousand clones; around nine tenths are singletons. Sequencing used PBMCs or T cells enriched from blood (not recorded which). The receptors originated from a woman aged 18-35 years who had recovered from COVID-19.

This clone came up once. V gene TRBV6-6 combines with J gene TRBJ1-4; a weak D match, TRBD1 (6 bases). Germline V gene sequence: CDR1 MNHNY, CDR2 SVGAGI (reference sequence). V lost 6 bases and J lost 2, with 13 bases in between. This CDR3 has 15 amino acids. CDR3 sequence reads: CASRTSDRTNEKLFF. CDR3 nucleotides: TGTGCCAGCAGAACCTCCGACAGGACTAATGAAAAACTGTTTTTT.

This clone was seen just once. V usage is TRBV18 and J usage is TRBJ1-1, with 7 nucleotides matching TRBD1. The CDR3 runs to 18 residues. CDR1 is KGHSH and CDR2 is LQKENI in the germline V gene. V lost 8 bases, J lost 6 bases, and 24 bases stayed unmatched. The CDR3, as DNA: TGTGCCAGCCAAAGTTCGACGGGACAGAGCAGTCTGGTCCCTGAAGCTTTCTTT. Its translation: CASQSSTGQSSLVPEAFF.

The chain carries TRBV30 and TRBJ1-2; 7 nucleotides agree with TRBD1. The CDR3 spans 16 residues. Losses at the gene ends were 0 bases for V and 2 bases for J; bases not matched to a gene: 9. Germline lookup yields CDR1 GTSNPN and CDR2 SVGIG (reference sequence). The CDR3 region has the DNA TGTGCCTGGAGTGTATCTTGGGCAGGGGGGAACTATGGCTACACCTTC. Translation gives CAWSVSWAGGNYGYTF.

In the case of this clone: Other DNA sequences in the same sample also yield this CDR3. This chain connects TRBV6-5 to TRBJ2-7; the D is unclear. CDR3 length: 11 amino acids. CDR1 MNHEY and CDR2 SVGAGI come from the germline V gene. Trimming left V 7 bases short and J 4 bases short, with 8 bases between. For the CDR3, the DNA is TGTGCCAGCACCCAGGCTTACGAGCAGTACTTC. This encodes CASTQAYEQYF.

The genes are TRBV3-1 (or the pseudogene TRBV3-2) and TRBJ1-1, with a weak D call TRBD1 (5 bases). The CDR3 contains 15 residues. CDR1 is LGHDT, CDR2 YNNKEL, per germline (reference sequence). The V end lost 1 base, the J end lost 0 bases, and 9 bases lay between the germline ends. The CDR3 DNA reads TGTGCCAGCAGCCAAGGGGGCAGCTTGAACACTGAAGCTTTCTTT. Its translation is CASSQGGSLNTEAFF.

There are a few counts of this clone. The V gene is TRBV28, the J gene TRBJ1-4, with D uncertain. V lost 8 bases, J lost 5 bases, and 6 bases lay in between. The CDR3 length is 11 residues. Germline-derived CDR1 and CDR2 are MDHEN and SYDVKM. This CDR3 reads CASGQNEKLFF. CDR3 in DNA: TGTGCCAGCGGTCAGAATGAAAAACTGTTTTTT.

This clone was seen only once. The gene calls are TRBV13 and TRBJ1-1; D unclear. The CDR3 spans 13 residues. The V gene lost 1 base and the J gene lost 4 bases, with 7 bases spanning the gap. Germline loops: CDR1 PRHDT, CDR2 FYEKMQ (reference sequence). The DNA for the CDR3 is TGTGCCAGCAGCTTAGATGCGGGCACTGAAGCTTTCTTT. It translates to CASSLDAGTEAFF.

The chain is built from TRBV5-7 and TRBJ2-5; TRBD2 matches at 9 bases. TRBV5-7 has ORF status, its function being uncertain. The CDR3 is 16 amino acids. V lost 2 bases and J lost 5; bases outside the gene matches: 10. Here the CDR3 reads CASSFEAGGPGETQYF. The CDR3 region has the DNA TGTGCCAGCAGCTTTGAGGCGGGGGGGCCGGGTGAGACCCAGTACTTC.

The chain employs TRBV28 and TRBJ2-7; D call uncertain. This CDR3 has 14 amino acids. Germline V gene data show CDR1 as MDHEN and CDR2 as SYDVKM. V lost 7 bases and J lost 4, with 17 bases in between. CDR3 sequence reads: CASMRQKTRYEQYF. The CDR3 DNA reads TGTGCCAGCATGCGGCAAAAAACACGGTACGAGCAGTACTTC.

The gene calls are TRBV4-3 and TRBJ1-1; the D gene is possibly TRBD1 (5 bases). The V and J ends lost 0 bases and 1 base respectively, with 9 bases between them. Per germline, CDR1 LGHNA and CDR2 YSLEER. The CDR3 runs to 15 residues. CDR3 nucleotides: TGCGCCAGCAGCCAAGATCGTACAGGGAACACTGAAGCTTTCTTT. Amino acid sequence: CASSQDRTGNTEAFF.

The chain employs TRBV9 and TRBJ1-3; a possible D gene is TRBD1 (6 bases). The CDR3 totals 17 residues. Germline lookup yields CDR1 SGDLS and CDR2 YYNGEE. Trimming pared 3 bases from V and 0 bases from J, leaving 16 bases between. CDR3 in DNA: TGTGCCAGCAGCGCGCCCCTAGGGGGTCACTCTGGAAACACCATATATTTT. Protein sequence: CASSAPLGGHSGNTIYF. The whole variable domain, filled in from reference TRBV9 and TRBJ1-3, reads DSGVTQTPKHLITATGQRVTLRCSPRSGDLSVYWYQQSLDQGLQFLIQYYNGEERAKGNILERFSAQQFPDLHSELNLSSLELGDSALYFCASSAPLGGHSGNTIYFGEGSWLTVV.

This rearrangement joins TRBV30 to TRBJ2-5, with D unclear. The CDR3 is made up of 11 amino acids. Trimming pared 3 bases from V and 5 bases from J, leaving 7 bases between. Per the germline V gene, CDR1 is GTSNPN and CDR2 is SVGIG (reference sequence). This chain's CDR3 is CAWRLEETQYF. CDR3 DNA: TGTGCCTGGAGATTGGAGGAGACCCAGTACTTC.